This T cell receptor (beta chain) was sequenced during a study of cytotoxic CD8 clonotypes in ibrutinib-treated CLL. For the study at large: Of the patients, roughly 10 were relapsed/refractory, under 16 treatment-naive and roughly 17 IGHV unmutated.

Study-wide results and limits: Public clonotypes were uncommon and contracted or stayed stable on treatment.

Produced via immunoSEQ multiplex PCR; TCRdb's table is partial and in-frame only. This repertoire shows 250,000 to 350,000 clones, less than 85% found once; its top ten account for roughly 5%. Trimming removed 2 bases from V and 4 bases from J, with 13 bases in between. This CDR3 is 15 amino acids long. Germline V gives CDR1 SGHNT, CDR2 YYREEE (reference sequence). Concerning this clone itself: Its matching antigen is unknown.

The TCR sequence derives from a human donor with chronic lymphocytic leukemia. The chain joins TRBV5-4 to TRBJ2-1; perhaps TRBD2 as D (5 bases). Sequenced here: PBMCs, sampled at disease progression, from a patient treated with ibrutinib. The CDR3 sequence: CASSFSGPTYNEQFF. The CDR3 DNA follows: TGTGCCAGCAGCTTCAGCGGACCCACTTACAATGAGCAGTTCTTC. The full variable domain, completed using reference TRBV5-4 and TRBJ2-1, is ETGVTQSPTHLIKTRGQQVTLRCSSQSGHNTVSWYQQALGQGPQFIFQYYREEENGRGNFPPRFSGLQFPNYSSELNVNALELDDSALYLCASSFSGPTYNEQFFGPGTRLTVL.